These 14 T cell receptor beta chains came from one sample sequenced in a study of T cells in localized non-small cell lung cancer. Some clones are missing from TCRdb's copy, which holds only in-frame ones; the method was immunoSEQ multiplex PCR. The repertoire has 60,000 to 75,000 clones, just under 85% of them found once; the top ten carry approximately 13%. Sequenced material: peripheral blood, taken before any cancer treatment. These receptors all stem from a female donor over 55 with stage I lung adenocarcinoma.

This clone appeared once. The chain combines TRBV2 with TRBJ1-5; TRBD1 agrees at 8 bases. In germline, CDR1 is SNHLY, CDR2 FYNNEI. This CDR3 has 14 residues. V dropped 11 bases and J dropped 0; count of bases not matched to a gene: 6. The CDR3 DNA sequence: TGTGCCTCCCAAACAGGGGGTAGCAATCAGCCCCAGCATTTT. This encodes CASQTGGSNQPQHF.

The chain carries TRBV11-2 and TRBJ2-7; 11 bases agree with TRBD2. The CDR3 is made up of 14 amino acids. V dropped 5 bases and J dropped 3; count of bases not matched to a gene: 3. The germline CDR1 and CDR2 sequences are SGHAT and FQNNGV. The CDR3 spells CASSPGTSGYEQYF. For the CDR3, the DNA is TGTGCCAGCAGCCCGGGGACTAGCGGCTACGAGCAGTACTTC.

V gene TRBV10-3 combines with J gene TRBJ1-5; D uncertain. Germline-derived CDR1 and CDR2 are ENHRY and SYGVKD. With 3 bases removed from V and 7 bases from J, the gap between germline ends came to 13 bases. The CDR3 consists of 14 residues. The CDR3 DNA sequence: TGTGCCATCAGTGATGTTGCCGGGGTACAGCCCCAGCATTTT. Amino acids: CAISDVAGVQPQHF.

In DNA form, the CDR3 reads TGTGCCAGCAAACCGGGTTGGAGCTCCTACAATGAGCAGTTCTTC. Translated: CASKPGWSSYNEQFF. The V gene is TRBV2, the J gene TRBJ2-1; D is undetermined. This CDR3 has 15 amino acids. Germline V gives CDR1 SNHLY, CDR2 FYNNEI. V was pared by 7 bases and J by 0 bases, with 13 bases between.

The genes are TRBV4-1 and TRBJ2-7, with D maybe TRBD2 (6 bases). The CDR3 spans 15 residues. Between the trimmed V and J ends, which lost 0 bases and 3 bases, there was a span of 12 bases. The germline gives CDR1 MGHRA, CDR2 YSYEKL. CDR3 coding DNA: TGCGCCAGCAGCCAAGAGGGGGGACCCAACTACGAGCAGTACTTC. As protein: CASSQEGGPNYEQYF.

The rearrangement links TRBV7-9 to TRBJ2-3; no clear D gene. V lost 6 bases and J 4 bases, leaving 11 bases between the germline ends. CDR3 size: 13 residues. Germline values: CDR1 SEHNR, CDR2 FQNEAQ (reference sequence). For the CDR3, the DNA is TGTGCCAGCAGTTCAATAGGTCCAGATACGCAGTATTTT. The encoded protein is CASSSIGPDTQYF. The variable domain in full, completed from reference TRBV7-9 and TRBJ2-3, reads DTGVSQNPRHKITKRGQNVTFRCDPISEHNRLYWYRQTLGQGPEFLTYFQNEAQLEKSRLLSDRFSAERPKGSFSTLEIQRTEQGDSAMYLCASSSIGPDTQYFGPGTRLTVL.

The chain has TRBV7-2 and TRBJ2-1; 7 positions agree with TRBD2. The CDR3 sequence is 14 residues long. The J segment lost 6 bases and the V segment lost 5 bases, leaving 7 bases of the junction unmatched. Germline values: CDR1 SGHTA, CDR2 FQGNSA. The CDR3 loop reads CASSPRTSRNEQFF. CDR3 in DNA: TGTGCCAGCAGCCCGCGGACTAGTCGCAATGAGCAGTTCTTC.

This chain uses TRBV19 with TRBJ2-6; no clear D. CDR1 is LNHDA and CDR2 is SQIVND in the germline V gene (reference sequence). The CDR3 loop spans 14 amino acids. V lost 7 bases, J lost 0 bases, and 7 bases lay in between. CDR3 amino acids: CASMRNSGANVLTF. The CDR3 DNA is TGTGCCAGTATGCGGAACTCTGGGGCCAACGTCCTGACTTTC.

This chain joins TRBV12-5 and TRBJ2-2; 9 bases match TRBD1. The V gene end was trimmed by 5 bases and the J gene end by 5 bases; junction bases not matched to a gene: 3. Germline V gives CDR1 LGHNT, CDR2 FRNRAP. The CDR3 is 14 residues long. The CDR3 here is CASGGTGRTGELFF. In nucleotides, the CDR3 is TGTGCTAGTGGTGGGACAGGGCGAACCGGGGAGCTGTTTTTT.

This clone was observed once. The CDR3 protein is CASSLSGRGNEQFF. The CDR3 nucleotides are TGTGCCAGCAGCTTAAGCGGGAGGGGCAATGAGCAGTTCTTC. The J gene is TRBJ2-1, the V gene TRBV7-6; 10 bases agree with TRBD2. V shed 2 bases, J shed 6 bases, and the junction held 1 base outside the gene matches. Germline CDR1 is SGHVS and CDR2 is FNYEAQ. CDR3 length: 14 amino acids. The variable domain in full, with the rest retrieved from reference TRBV7-6 and TRBJ2-1, is GAGVSQSPRYKVTKRGQDVALRCDPISGHVSLYWYRQALGQGPEFLTYFNYEAQQDKSGLPNDRFSAERPEGSISTLTIQRTEQRDSAMYRCASSLSGRGNEQFFGPGTRLTVL.

The chain employs TRBV27 and TRBJ1-3; D may be TRBD1 (5 bases). The CDR3 sequence is 16 residues long. CDR1 and CDR2 (germline): MNHEY, SMNVEV (reference sequence). Trimming removed 3 bases from V and 0 bases from J, with 12 bases in between. The CDR3 bases are TGTGCCAGCAGTTTGTCCGGGGGGGACTCTGGAAACACCATATATTTT. This encodes CASSLSGGDSGNTIYF.

This CDR3 is CASSNRQGAREQYF. DNA of the CDR3: TGTGCCAGTAGTAACCGACAGGGGGCACGGGAGCAGTACTTC. V usage is TRBV19 and J usage is TRBJ2-7; 10 bases are shared with TRBD1. V was clipped by 4 bases and J by 7 bases; unmatched bases: 7. Germline V gene lookup returns CDR1 LNHDA and CDR2 SQIVND (reference sequence). The CDR3 covers 14 residues.

The CDR3 reads CASGLFGTGERTEAFF. The CDR3 coding sequence is TGTGCCAGCGGCCTTTTTGGGACAGGGGAGCGCACTGAAGCTTTCTTT. The chain carries TRBV27 and TRBJ1-1, with 10 bases identical to TRBD1. CDR1 and CDR2 (germline): MNHEY, SMNVEV (reference sequence). The V gene end was trimmed by 8 bases and the J gene end by 4 bases; junction bases not matched to a gene: 13. The CDR3 sequence is 16 residues long.

This rearrangement joins TRBV6-5 to TRBJ2-7; a possible D gene is TRBD1 (6 bases). Trimming took off 1 base at V and 2 bases at J, with 15 bases between the two ends. The germline V gene has CDR1 MNHEY and CDR2 SVGAGI. The CDR3 length is 16 residues. The CDR3 bases are TGTGCCAGCAGTTACTACATTGGAACAGGGACCTACGAGCAGTACTTC. Translating it yields CASSYYIGTGTYEQYF.